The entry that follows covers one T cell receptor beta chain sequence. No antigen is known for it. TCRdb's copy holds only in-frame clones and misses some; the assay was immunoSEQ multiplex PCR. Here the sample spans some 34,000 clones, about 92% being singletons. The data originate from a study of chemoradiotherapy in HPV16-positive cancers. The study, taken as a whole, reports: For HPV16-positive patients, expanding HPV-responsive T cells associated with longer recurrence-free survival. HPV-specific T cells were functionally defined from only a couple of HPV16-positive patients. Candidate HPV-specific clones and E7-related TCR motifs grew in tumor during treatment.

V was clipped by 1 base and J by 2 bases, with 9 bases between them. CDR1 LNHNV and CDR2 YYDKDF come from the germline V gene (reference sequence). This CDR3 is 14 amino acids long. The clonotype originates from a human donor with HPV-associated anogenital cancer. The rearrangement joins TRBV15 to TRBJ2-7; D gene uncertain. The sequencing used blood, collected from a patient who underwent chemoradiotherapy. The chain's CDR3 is CATSRVASPYEQYF. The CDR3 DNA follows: TGTGCCACCAGCAGAGTGGCCTCACCCTACGAGCAGTACTTC.